A selection of T cell receptor beta chains follows, all from one sample in a study of cytomegalovirus exposure and HLA in healthy donors. Clones were sequenced by immunoSEQ multiplex PCR, and TCRdb holds only the in-frame ones, with some missing. The data hold about 150,000 clones, with roughly 80% observed a single time. The sequencing input was PBMCs. Receptor source: a man aged 25 to 40 in good health and CMV-seropositive. Both conserved end residues are part of each CDR3. The D gene is left open where the match is weak. Not all rows give a size; the values are once, few, many and, for expanded clones, a class.

TRBJ2-7 | TRBD1 | 11 | - | TRBV4-1 | CASGQGSEQYF | TGCGCCAGCGGACAGGGGAGCGAGCAGTACTTC
TRBJ2-3 | TRBD2 | 16 | - | TRBV27 | CASSFLAGVPTDTQYF | TGTGCCAGCAGTTTTCTAGCGGGGGTCCCCACAGATACGCAGTATTTT
TRBJ2-5 | TRBD2 | 14 | - | TRBV28 | CASSGLAGQETQYF | TGTGCCAGCAGTGGACTAGCGGGACAAGAGACCCAGTACTTC
TRBJ1-6 | TRBD1 | 14 | few | TRBV5-6 | CASSFTGEGSPLHF | TGTGCCAGCAGCTTCACAGGGGAAGGATCACCCCTCCACTTT
TRBJ1-3 | - | 15 | - | TRBV6-5 | CASSLDSYSGNTIYF | TGTGCCAGCAGTTTGGACTCATACTCTGGAAACACCATATATTTT
TRBJ2-2 | - | 16 | - | TRBV27 | CASSLGISGNTGELFF | TGTGCCAGCAGTTTAGGGATAAGCGGGAACACCGGGGAGCTGTTTTTT
TRBJ2-4 | TRBD2 | 12 | once | TRBV30 | CAWGLVRHSQYF | TGTGCCTGGGGACTAGTCAGGCACAGTCAGTACTTC
TRBJ2-2 | TRBD2 | 15 | - | TRBV6-1 | CASRTSGSRAGELFF | TGTGCCAGCAGAACTAGCGGGAGTCGGGCCGGGGAGCTGTTTTTT
TRBJ2-1 | TRBD2 | 14 | - | TRBV29-1 | CSVDGLAGANEQFF | TGCAGCGTTGACGGCCTAGCGGGAGCCAATGAGCAGTTCTTC
TRBJ1-1 | TRBD1 | 14 | - | TRBV27 | CASSANRGVTEAFF | TGTGCCAGCAGTGCAAACAGGGGGGTCACTGAAGCTTTCTTT
TRBJ2-7 | - | 14 | - | TRBV7-2 | CASSINLAPYEQYF | TGTGCCAGCAGCATAAATCTAGCACCGTACGAGCAGTACTTC
TRBJ1-4 | - | 15 | once | TRBV11-2 | CASSSTQGTNEKLFF | TGTGCCAGCAGCTCTACACAGGGCACTAATGAAAAACTGTTTTTT
TRBJ2-7 | TRBD1 | 14 | - | TRBV28 | CASSYRVRGYEQYF | TGTGCCAGCAGTTACAGGGTCAGGGGGTACGAGCAGTACTTC
TRBJ1-5 | - | 14 | - | TRBV30 | CAWSSGNGNQPQHF | TGTGCCTGGAGTTCGGGGAATGGCAATCAGCCCCAGCATTTT
TRBJ1-5 | - | 15 | few | TRBV15 | CATSRDGRGNQPQHF | TGTGCCACCAGCAGAGATGGGAGGGGCAATCAGCCCCAGCATTTT
TRBJ2-2 | - | 16 | - | TRBV11-2 | CASSSRRVGGTGELFF | TGTGCCAGCAGCTCGCGGAGGGTCGGGGGCACCGGGGAGCTGTTTTTT
TRBJ1-5 | TRBD1 | 14 | few | TRBV30 | CAWRAGGFNQPQHF | TGTGCCTGGAGGGCAGGGGGCTTCAATCAGCCCCAGCATTTT
TRBJ1-2 | - | 16 | - | TRBV9 | CASSVAPRGTEYGYTF | TGTGCCAGCAGCGTAGCGCCCCGGGGGACTGAATATGGCTACACCTTC
TRBJ1-2 | - | 13 | - | TRBV28 | CASSLRELLGYTF | TGTGCCAGCAGTTTACGGGAGCTACTGGGCTACACCTTC
TRBJ2-1 | TRBD2 | 13 | - | TRBV6-5 | CASSGGGINEQFF | TGTGCCAGCAGTGGGGGGGGGATCAATGAGCAGTTCTTC
TRBJ2-6 | - | 15 | - | TRBV11-2 | CASSLVAYGANVLTF | TGTGCCAGCAGCTTAGTGGCTTATGGGGCCAACGTCCTGACTTTC
TRBJ2-7 | TRBD1 | 13 | - | TRBV19 | CASRLGQGREQYF | TGTGCCAGTAGGTTGGGACAGGGACGCGAGCAGTACTTC
TRBJ1-2 | - | 12 | - | TRBV29-1 | CSVETGTYGYTF | TGCAGCGTTGAAACAGGGACCTATGGCTACACCTTC
TRBJ2-1 | TRBD2 | 13 | - | TRBV7-8 | CASRPTLAVEQFF | TGTGCCAGCAGACCCACCCTAGCGGTAGAGCAGTTCTTC
TRBJ2-7 | - | 12 | - | TRBV30 | CAWSSTSYEQYF | TGTGCCTGGAGTTCTACTAGCTACGAGCAGTACTTC
TRBJ1-2 | - | 13 | - | TRBV7-9 | CASSLGGVDGYTF | TGTGCCAGCAGCTTAGGCGGGGTGGATGGCTACACCTTC
TRBJ2-7 | - | 12 | - | TRBV27 | CASSYSGVEQYF | TGTGCCAGCAGTTATTCAGGGGTGGAGCAGTACTTC
TRBJ1-3 | - | 16 | once | TRBV6-1 | CASSETGGGSGNTIYF | TGTGCCAGCAGTGAAACGGGCGGAGGCTCTGGAAACACCATATATTTT
TRBJ2-5 | TRBD1 | 14 | - | TRBV13 | CASRLRGQQETQYF | TGTGCCAGCAGGCTTCGGGGACAGCAAGAGACCCAGTACTTC
TRBJ2-1 | TRBD2 | 15 | once | TRBV11-3 | CASSVKASGSLEQFF | TGTGCCAGCAGCGTAAAGGCTAGCGGGAGCCTTGAGCAGTTCTTC
TRBJ1-1 | TRBD1 | 11 | - | TRBV5-1 | CASSWGQEAFF | TGCGCCAGCAGCTGGGGACAGGAAGCTTTCTTT
TRBJ1-2 | TRBD1 | 12 | - | TRBV29-1 | CSAGQGVGGYTF | TGCAGCGCCGGACAGGGGGTTGGTGGCTACACCTTC
TRBJ2-1 | - | 14 | - | TRBV30 | CAWSLGESYNEQFF | TGTGCCTGGAGTCTCGGGGAGTCCTACAATGAGCAGTTCTTC
TRBJ2-7 | TRBD2 | 16 | - | TRBV15 | CATSKGLAGQAYEQYF | TGTGCCACCAGCAAAGGGCTAGCGGGACAAGCATACGAGCAGTACTTC
TRBJ2-2 | - | 16 | - | TRBV9 | CASSPEGQPETGELFF | TGTGCCAGCAGCCCAGAAGGACAGCCGGAGACCGGGGAGCTGTTTTTT
TRBJ2-1 | - | 13 | few | TRBV18 | CASSRQDSGEQFF | TGTGCCAGCTCACGACAGGACTCGGGTGAGCAGTTCTTC
TRBJ2-7 | - | 15 | - | TRBV27 | CASSETVADAYEQYF | TGTGCCAGCAGTGAGACAGTAGCCGACGCTTACGAGCAGTACTTC
TRBJ2-7 | TRBD2 | 14 | - | TRBV29-1 | CSVSSGLAVYEQYF | TGCAGCGTTTCCAGTGGACTAGCGGTCTACGAGCAGTACTTC
TRBJ2-7 | - | 15 | - | TRBV7-2 | CASSLQAGGPYEQYF | TGTGCCAGCAGCTTACAAGCGGGTGGACCCTACGAGCAGTACTTC
TRBJ2-5 | TRBD2 | 15 | - | TRBV9 | CASSVSLAGGETQYF | TGTGCCAGCAGCGTTAGCCTAGCGGGGGGCGAGACCCAGTACTTC
TRBJ2-7 | - | 14 | - | TRBV7-2 | CASSSGQTYGEQYF | TGTGCCAGCAGCTCCGGACAGACTTACGGGGAGCAGTACTTC
TRBJ2-1 | TRBD2 | 16 | - | TRBV4-3 | CASSLGGFEVYNEQFF | TGCGCCAGCAGCCTCGGGGGGTTTGAGGTTTACAATGAGCAGTTCTTC
TRBJ1-5 | TRBD1 | 15 | - | TRBV28 | CASSEPGQGLVPQHF | TGTGCCAGCAGCGAGCCCGGACAGGGTTTGGTGCCCCAGCATTTT
TRBJ1-1 | - | 15 | - | TRBV19 | CASSIRGGGNTEAFF | TGTGCCAGTAGTATACGGGGGGGCGGGAACACTGAAGCTTTCTTT
TRBJ1-1 | TRBD1 | 13 | - | TRBV5-4 | CASHGTVNTEAFF | TGTGCCTCCCACGGGACAGTGAACACTGAAGCTTTCTTT
TRBJ2-2 | - | 15 | once | TRBV6-4 | CASSEEQGNTGELFF | TGTGCCAGCAGTGAGGAACAGGGAAACACCGGGGAGCTGTTTTTT
TRBJ2-2 | TRBD2 | 18 | - | TRBV18 | CASSPRQLSGRASGELFF | TGTGCCAGCTCACCACGCCAACTAAGCGGGAGGGCCTCCGGGGAGCTGTTTTTT
TRBJ2-7 | TRBD1 | 18 | once | TRBV11-3 | CASSKGDSDRASSYEQYF | TGTGCCAGCAGCAAGGGGGACAGCGACAGGGCTAGCTCCTACGAGCAGTACTTC
TRBJ1-5 | TRBD1 | 17 | - | TRBV27 | CASRTGGTGDGYQPQHF | TGTGCCAGCAGGACTGGCGGGACAGGGGACGGCTATCAGCCCCAGCATTTT
TRBJ2-1 | TRBD2 | 17 | - | TRBV28 | CASSLRIGLATYNEQFF | TGTGCCAGCAGTTTAAGAATCGGACTAGCGACATACAATGAGCAGTTCTTC
TRBJ2-2 | TRBD2 | 17 | once | TRBV28 | CASSLNGRASVTGELFF | TGTGCCAGCAGTTTGAACGGGAGGGCCTCAGTCACCGGGGAGCTGTTTTTT
TRBJ2-5 | - | 14 | - | TRBV4-1 | CASSQDSGAREQYF | TGCGCCAGCAGCCAAGATTCGGGAGCCCGGGAGCAGTACTTC
TRBJ2-7 | - | 12 | - | TRBV11-2 | CASSLWPYEQYF | TGTGCCAGCAGCTTATGGCCCTACGAGCAGTACTTC
TRBJ2-7 | TRBD2 | 15 | - | TRBV11-2 | CASSHQRGPPYEQYF | TGTGCCAGCAGCCATCAGCGGGGCCCTCCCTACGAGCAGTACTTC
TRBJ2-5 | - | 15 | - | TRBV6-5 | CASSLSMGAVETQYF | TGTGCCAGCAGTCTCTCCATGGGGGCGGTAGAGACCCAGTACTTC